Following are 10 T cell receptor beta chains from one sample sequenced in a study of PD-1 blockade in classical Hodgkin lymphoma. Clones were read by immunoSEQ multiplex PCR, and TCRdb kept only the in-frame ones, dropping some. Among 15,000 to 20,000 clones listed, approximately 80% were seen once. Time point: cycle 4 day 1 (C4D1), after 5 to 7 weeks of nivolumab. After autologous stem cell transplantation all patients relapsed, and prior brentuximab vedotin exposure differed between cohorts. The sample in question was peripheral blood mononuclear cells (PBMCs), obtained before the fourth cycle of nivolumab. These receptors all come from a human donor with classical Hodgkin lymphoma.

The DNA for the CDR3 is TGCAGCGTTTCGGGGAACACTGAAGCTTTCTTT. Amino acids: CSVSGNTEAFF. The chain has TRBV29-1 and TRBJ1-1; D not certain. The V end was cut by 5 bases, the J end by 1 base, with 5 bases between. The germline V gene has CDR1 SQVTM and CDR2 ANQGSEA. The CDR3 covers 11 residues.

This chain connects TRBV5-4 to TRBJ1-3, with TRBD1 identical over 7 bases. J was trimmed by 7 bases and V by 4 bases; bases with no gene match: 5. The germline gives CDR1 SGHNT, CDR2 YYREEE (reference sequence). CDR3 length: 13 amino acids. CDR3 in DNA: TGTGCCAGCAGCCTGGACAGGTACAACACCATATATTTT. This encodes CASSLDRYNTIYF.

This clone was counted only a few times. The V and J genes are TRBV18 and TRBJ1-5; maybe TRBD1 (6 bases). V dropped 3 bases and J dropped 3 bases, with 9 bases sitting between them. Germline V gene data show CDR1 as KGHSH and CDR2 as LQKENI. The CDR3 has 14 residues. CDR3 bases: TGTGCCAGCTCACCGGACAGCTCCAATCAGCCCCAGCATTTT. Protein: CASSPDSSNQPQHF. Supplemented by reference TRBV18 and TRBJ1-5, the full variable domain reads NAGVMQNPRHLVRRRGQEARLRCSPMKGHSHVYWYRQLPEEGLKFMVYLQKENIIDESGMPKERFSAEFPKEGPSILRIQQVVRGDSAAYFCASSPDSSNQPQHFGDGTRLSIL.

The chain uses TRBV2 and TRBJ2-2; perhaps TRBD1 as D (6 bases). The V and J ends lost 10 bases and 6 bases respectively, with 12 bases between them. Germline CDR1 is SNHLY and CDR2 is FYNNEI. The CDR3 length is 12 residues. The CDR3 sequence: CAIAGVAGELFF. The CDR3, as DNA: TGTGCCATCGCAGGGGTCGCCGGGGAGCTGTTTTTT.

The V call is TRBV28, the J call TRBJ2-1; D ambiguous. The germline V gene encodes CDR1 MDHEN and CDR2 SYDVKM. This CDR3 has 12 residues. The germline V and J ends were trimmed by 3 bases and 10 bases, with 10 bases remaining between them. CDR3 sequence: CASSFPGPEQFF. Here the CDR3 DNA reads TGTGCCAGCAGTTTTCCCGGACCGGAGCAGTTCTTC.

The chain has TRBV19 and TRBJ2-7; 8 positions agree with TRBD2. Trimming took 5 bases from V and 0 from J; bases not matched to a gene: 6. Germline loops: CDR1 LNHDA, CDR2 SQIVND (reference sequence). The CDR3 is 15 residues long. CDR3 amino acids: CASSPWTSFSYEQYF. CDR3 DNA: TGTGCCAGTAGTCCGTGGACTAGCTTCTCCTACGAGCAGTACTTC.

V and J are TRBV15 and TRBJ2-5; TRBD2 matches at 9 bases. V dropped 2 bases and J dropped 1; count of bases not matched to a gene: 2. This CDR3 comprises 15 residues. The germline gives CDR1 LNHNV, CDR2 YYDKDF (reference sequence). CDR3 bases: TGTGCCACCAGCAGACCGGGACTAGCCCAAGAGACCCAGTACTTC. Translation: CATSRPGLAQETQYF.

Only one count was recorded for this clone. The chain has TRBV7-6 and TRBJ2-7, with TRBD2 identical over 10 bases. The germline CDR1 and CDR2 sequences are SGHVS and FNYEAQ. The CDR3 spans 16 residues. The ends lost 5 bases at V and 2 bases at J; junction bases unmatched: 9. The CDR3 DNA reads as TGTGCCAGCAGCGCCTATCGGACTAGCGGAACCTACGAGCAGTACTTC. Translating gives CASSAYRTSGTYEQYF.

This clone was observed a few times. V is TRBV4-3 and J is TRBJ1-5, with D uncertain. Trimming left V 0 bases short and J 7 bases short, with 7 bases between. This CDR3 contains 13 residues. The V gene's germline CDR1 is LGHNA and CDR2 YSLEER. The CDR3 nucleotides read TGCGCCAGCAGCCAAGATCTCGAACAGCCCCAGCATTTT. Its translation: CASSQDLEQPQHF.

The chain combines TRBV10-3 with TRBJ2-1; 14 nucleotides match TRBD2. V shed 7 bases, J shed 0 bases, and the junction held 8 bases outside the gene matches. This CDR3 is 18 amino acids long. The germline gives CDR1 ENHRY, CDR2 SYGVKD. DNA of the CDR3: TGTGCCATCAAGGGACTAGCGGGGGCCTTCAGCTCCTACAATGAGCAGTTCTTC. Translation gives CAIKGLAGAFSSYNEQFF.